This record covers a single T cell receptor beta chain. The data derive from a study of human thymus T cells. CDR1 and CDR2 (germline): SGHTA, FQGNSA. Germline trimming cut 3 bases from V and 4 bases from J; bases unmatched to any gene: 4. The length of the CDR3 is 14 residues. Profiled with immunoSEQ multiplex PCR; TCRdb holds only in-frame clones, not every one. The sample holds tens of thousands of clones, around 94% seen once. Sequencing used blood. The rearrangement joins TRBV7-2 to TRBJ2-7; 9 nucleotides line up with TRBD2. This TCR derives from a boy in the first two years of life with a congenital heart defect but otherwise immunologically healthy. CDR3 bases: TGTGCCAGCAGCTTTAGCGGGAGCGGGTACGAGCAGTACTTC. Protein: CASSFSGSGYEQYF.